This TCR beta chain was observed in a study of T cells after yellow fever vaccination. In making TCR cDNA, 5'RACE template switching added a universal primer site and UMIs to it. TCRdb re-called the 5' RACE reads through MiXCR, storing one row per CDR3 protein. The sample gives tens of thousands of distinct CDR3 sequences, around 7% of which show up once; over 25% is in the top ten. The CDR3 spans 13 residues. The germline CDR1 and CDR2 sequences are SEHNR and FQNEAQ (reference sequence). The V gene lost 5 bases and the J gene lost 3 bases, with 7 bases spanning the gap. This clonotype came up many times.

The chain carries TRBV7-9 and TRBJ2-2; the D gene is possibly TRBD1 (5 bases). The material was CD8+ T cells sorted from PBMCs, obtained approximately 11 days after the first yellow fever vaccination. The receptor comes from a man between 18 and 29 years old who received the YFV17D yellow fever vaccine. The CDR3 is CASSLQDTGELFF. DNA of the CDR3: TGTGCCAGCAGCCTACAGGACACCGGGGAGCTGTTTTTT.